These 30 T cell receptor beta chains were all obtained from the same sample, sequenced in a study of follicular helper T cells after annual influenza vaccination (dated by TCRdb to 2016 to 2017). Library preparation was by the immunoSEQ multiplex PCR assay. Imported from immuneACCESS, the table was reduced by TCRdb to in-frame sequences with V and J called. These copies leave out some clones; in studies compared against another copy, an unresolved V gene accounts for under half, and the cause of the remainder is not known. The sample table holds roughly 6,100 clones, of which 82% were seen once. Roughly 0.78% of the sample rests with the top ten. The time point label for this specimen denotes: 2015-2016 season, pre-vaccination. This material consisted of CXCR5- memory CD4+ T cells sorted from blood, taken on the day of influenza vaccination. This specimen's cell subset or site label, interpreted: CXCR5- memory CD4 T cells. The source of these receptors is an adult who received the influenza vaccine.

This clone was seen only a few times. The genes are TRBV5-1 and TRBJ2-7; D call uncertain. The CDR3 contains 12 residues. The V end was cut by 4 bases, the J end by 4 bases, with 9 bases between. From germline, CDR1 is SGHRS and CDR2 YFSETQ. The CDR3 region is CASSQDGYEQYF. The CDR3 nucleotides read TGCGCCAGCAGCCAGGACGGGTACGAGCAGTACTTC.

The chain uses TRBV2 and TRBJ2-2; TRBD2 matches at 11 bases. Trimming took 6 bases from V and 5 from J; bases not matched to a gene: 8. The CDR3 sequence is 16 residues long. The germline gives CDR1 SNHLY, CDR2 FYNNEI. The CDR3 region is CASSPLAGGGTGELFF. CDR3 coding DNA: TGTGCCAGCAGCCCCCTAGCGGGGGGTGGTACCGGGGAGCTGTTTTTT.

The rearrangement uses TRBV28 and TRBJ1-2; D not resolved. The CDR3 is made up of 14 amino acids. CDR1 is MDHEN and CDR2 is SYDVKM in the germline V gene. Trimming removed 2 bases from V and 8 bases from J, with 15 bases in between. The CDR3 loop is CASSLRRGVYGYTF. As DNA, the CDR3 is TGTGCCAGCAGTTTACGCCGGGGTGTATACGGCTACACCTTC.

The V call is TRBV5-1, the J call TRBJ2-5; no reliable D call. CDR1 SGHRS and CDR2 YFSETQ come from the germline V gene. The V gene lost 4 bases and the J gene lost 5 bases, with 12 bases spanning the gap. CDR3 length equals 13 residues. The CDR3 loop is CASSLSILETQYF. CDR3 nucleotides: TGCGCCAGCAGCCTTAGTATCCTGGAGACCCAGTACTTC. The full variable domain, in which reference TRBV5-1 and TRBJ2-5 provide the parts outside the CDR3, is KAGVTQTPRYLIKTRGQQVTLSCSPISGHRSVSWYQQTPGQGLQFLFEYFSETQRNKGNFPGRFSGRQFSNSRSEMNVSTLELGDSALYLCASSLSILETQYFGPGTRLLVL.

This clone has only a few counts. This chain links TRBV9 with TRBJ2-7, with unresolved D. The CDR3 has 14 residues. Looked up from germline, CDR1 is SGDLS and CDR2 is YYNGEE. V lost 0 bases, J lost 3 bases, and 10 bases lay in between. The CDR3 protein is CASSVALPGYEQYF. Written as DNA, the CDR3 is TGTGCCAGCAGCGTAGCTCTACCGGGCTACGAGCAGTACTTC.

V is TRBV5-1 and J is TRBJ1-1; 7 nucleotides align to TRBD1. CDR3 length: 14 residues. CDR1 is SGHRS, CDR2 YFSETQ, per germline. V trimming: 3 bases; J trimming: 4 bases; junction bases outside the gene matches: 6. The CDR3 sequence: CASSSTGLGTEAFF. CDR3 nucleotides: TGCGCCAGCAGCTCGACAGGGCTGGGCACTGAAGCTTTCTTT.

V and J are TRBV5-1 and TRBJ2-6, with a tentative D call TRBD1 (5 bases). CDR3 length equals 16 residues. Trimming removed 6 bases at V and 0 bases at J, with 13 bases between. Germline lookup yields CDR1 SGHRS and CDR2 YFSETQ. Written as DNA, the CDR3 is TGCGCCAGCACCCAGGGTCAGCTCTCTGGGGCCAACGTCCTGACTTTC. Protein product: CASTQGQLSGANVLTF.

The chain has TRBV4-2 and TRBJ1-1; no definite D call. The germline V and J ends were trimmed by 4 bases and 8 bases, with 14 bases remaining between them. The germline gives CDR1 LGHNA, CDR2 YNFKEQ. CDR3 length: 13 amino acids. CDR3: CASSPPRSSEAFF. The CDR3 DNA sequence: TGTGCCAGCAGCCCACCAAGGAGTTCCGAAGCTTTCTTT.

The DNA of the CDR3 is TGTGCTAGTGGTTTGGTACCCTTGTACGTGGGCATCAAAAGACATAGCAATCAGCCCCAGCATTTT. It translates to CASGLVPLYVGIKRHSNQPQHF. The gene calls are TRBV12-5 and TRBJ1-5; D is unresolved. V was cut by 0 bases and J by 0 bases, with 27 bases left in between. CDR3 length: 22 amino acids. CDR1 and CDR2 (germline): LGHNT, FRNRAP.

The chain joins TRBV27 to TRBJ1-2; 9 bases align to TRBD1. The V segment lost 5 bases and the J segment 11 bases; nucleotides outside the gene matches: 6. The germline V gene encodes CDR1 MNHEY and CDR2 SMNVEV (reference sequence). The CDR3 extends over 12 amino acids. The CDR3 loop reads CASSPRQGVYTF. The CDR3 DNA reads as TGTGCCAGCAGTCCCAGACAGGGGGTTTACACCTTC.

As DNA, the CDR3 is TGTGCCAGAACCCCACATTCACCCCTCCACTTT. It specifies CARTPHSPLHF. The chain joins TRBV19 to TRBJ1-6; no clear D. The V gene lost 9 bases and the J gene lost 8 bases, with 8 bases spanning the gap. The length of the CDR3 is 11 residues. Germline V gene data show CDR1 as LNHDA and CDR2 as SQIVND (reference sequence). Variable domain in full (rest from reference TRBV19 and TRBJ1-6): DGGITQSPKYLFRKEGQNVTLSCEQNLNHDAMYWYRQDPGQGLRLIYYSQIVNDFQKGDIAEGYSVSREKKESFPLTVTSAQKNPTAFYLCARTPHSPLHFGNGTRLTVT.

V usage is TRBV13 and J usage is TRBJ2-7; 7 bases are a match to TRBD1. V was pared by 5 bases and J by 2 bases, with 12 bases of the junction left unmatched. Germline CDR1 reads PRHDT; CDR2 reads FYEKMQ (reference sequence). The CDR3 consists of 16 residues. The CDR3 region has the DNA TGTGCCAGCAGCCCTTCCCTGGACAGGCCGCCCTACGAGCAGTACTTC. Protein sequence: CASSPSLDRPPYEQYF. Using reference TRBV13 and TRBJ2-7 for the parts outside the CDR3, the full variable domain is AAGVIQSPRHLIKEKRETATLKCYPIPRHDTVYWYQQGPGQDPQFLISFYEKMQSDKGSIPDRFSAQQFSDYHSELNMSSLELGDSALYFCASSPSLDRPPYEQYFGPGTRLTVT.

The table lists this clone with a count of one. The chain employs TRBV7-9 and TRBJ2-3; D remains ambiguous. The CDR3 has 14 residues. V lost 2 bases, J lost 8 bases, and 14 bases lay in between. Germline CDR1 is SEHNR and CDR2 is FQNEAQ (reference sequence). The CDR3 nucleotides read TGTGCCAGCAGCTTACTGAGTTCCAGTGGTACGCAGTATTTT. Protein product: CASSLLSSSGTQYF.

This rearrangement joins TRBV6-1 to TRBJ1-6; TRBD1 matches 7 bases. The J segment lost 7 bases and the V segment lost 0 bases, leaving 3 bases of the junction unmatched. CDR1 is MNHNS, CDR2 SASEGT, per germline. This CDR3 spans 15 amino acids. The CDR3 region has the DNA TGTGCCAGCAGTGAAGCTGGGACAGTCAATTCACCCCTCCACTTT. Its protein product is CASSEAGTVNSPLHF.

The gene calls are TRBV7-2 and TRBJ1-2, with D unclear. V lost 4 bases, J lost 0 bases, and 12 bases lay in between. Germline V CDR1 and CDR2: SGHTA, FQGNSA. The CDR3 covers 15 residues. Here the CDR3 DNA reads TGTGCCAGCAGCTCACGGGTCGGGGCTAACTATGGCTACACCTTC. The encoded protein is CASSSRVGANYGYTF. Together with reference TRBV7-2 and TRBJ1-2, the CDR3 gives the full variable domain: GAGVSQSPSNKVTEKGKDVELRCDPISGHTALYWYRQSLGQGLEFLIYFQGNSAPDKSGLPSDRFSAERTGGSVSTLTIQRTQQEDSAVYLCASSSRVGANYGYTFGSGTRLTVV.

The chain links TRBV5-5 to TRBJ1-3, with a tentative D call TRBD1 (6 bases). V lost 5 bases and J lost 7, with 10 bases in between. The CDR3 extends over 12 amino acids. Germline values: CDR1 SGHKS, CDR2 YYEKEE (reference sequence). The CDR3 DNA reads TGTGCCAGCAGGTCAGGGGTGAACACCATATATTTT. Its protein is CASRSGVNTIYF.

This clone occurred once. CDR3 DNA sequence: TGTGCCAGCAGTTACCAGGGGGAAACTGAAGCTTTCTTT. Its protein is CASSYQGETEAFF. The chain is built from TRBV6-5 and TRBJ1-1; 7 nucleotides agree with TRBD1. The trim removed 2 bases at V and 5 bases at J, leaving 2 bases unmatched. This CDR3 is 13 amino acids long. In germline, CDR1 is MNHEY, CDR2 SVGAGI.

The V and J genes are TRBV23-1 and TRBJ1-6, with no clear D. TRBV23-1 is known as an ORF, though its function is uncertain. The CDR3 has 14 residues. Trimming stripped 9 bases from V and 9 bases from J, with 18 bases between. The CDR3 DNA sequence: TGCGCCAGTTTTTTGGCCATCCCCCTTTCACCCCTCCACTTT. It specifies CASFLAIPLSPLHF.

The chain has TRBV11-2 and TRBJ2-7; D might be TRBD1 or TRBD2, each matching 5 bases. The ends were cut back, 9 bases at V and 5 bases at J, with 14 bases in the middle. The CDR3 loop spans 12 amino acids. Per germline, CDR1 SGHAT and CDR2 FQNNGV. The CDR3 DNA reads as TGTGCCAGGGGACGCCCGGTAGACGAGCAGTACTTC. Its protein is CARGRPVDEQYF.

The chain links TRBV5-1 to TRBJ1-2; TRBD1 agrees at 9 bases. CDR1 is SGHRS and CDR2 is YFSETQ in the germline V gene. V shed 4 bases and J 7 bases; nucleotides not matched to a gene: 8. The CDR3 has 14 amino acids. The CDR3 DNA follows: TGCGCCAGCAGCGAGGGGACAGGGAGTTCTGGCTACACCTTC. This encodes CASSEGTGSSGYTF.

This clone was counted a few times. The V call is TRBV5-6, the J call TRBJ2-2; D is undetermined. Per the germline V gene, CDR1 is SGHDT and CDR2 is YYEEEE. This CDR3 is built from 15 residues. V was cut by 1 base and J by 8 bases, with 15 bases left in between. The CDR3 coding sequence is TGTGCCAGCAGCTTGTGGTCAGGAGCTTCTGGGGAGCTGTTTTTT. This translates into CASSLWSGASGELFF.

J is TRBJ2-2 and V is TRBV5-1, with 8 nucleotides matching TRBD2. The V gene's germline CDR1 is SGHRS and CDR2 YFSETQ. After removal of 1 base from V and 1 base from J, the junction contained 3 bases not matched to a gene. The CDR3 covers 16 residues. The CDR3 DNA reads as TGCGCCAGCAGCTTGTTTACTAGCGGGAACACCGGGGAGCTGTTTTTT. Residues: CASSLFTSGNTGELFF.

As regards this clone: Because it lacks the conserved phenylalanine or tryptophan at the end, this CDR3 is likely a read error. No DNA is shown, since the ends of the CDR3 on it are uncertain; the CDR3 is the one TCRdb lists. The chain is built from TRBV11-2 and TRBJ1-1. The V gene's germline CDR1 is SGHAT and CDR2 FQNNGV. The CDR3 adds up to 11 amino acids, both ends counted. The CDR3 loop reads CASSLVGVGTG.

J is TRBJ1-4 and V is TRBV19; D is ambiguous. CDR1 is LNHDA, CDR2 SQIVND, per germline (reference sequence). V was shortened by 3 bases and J by 4 bases, with 9 bases between the two germline ends. The CDR3 length is 14 residues. As DNA, the CDR3 is TGTGCCAGTAGTATGGGCAGATTTAATGAAAAACTGTTTTTT. Translated: CASSMGRFNEKLFF.

The V and J genes are TRBV7-9 and TRBJ2-7; a weak D match, TRBD1 (5 bases). Germline CDR1 reads SEHNR; CDR2 reads FQNEAQ (reference sequence). The V and J ends lost 5 bases and 3 bases respectively, with 8 bases between them. The CDR3 consists of 12 residues. CDR3 amino acids: CASSVDSYEQYF. DNA for the CDR3: TGTGCCAGCAGCGTAGACAGCTACGAGCAGTACTTC.

This clone has more than one count but fewer than ten. J is TRBJ1-2 and V is TRBV2; TRBD1 matches at 7 bases. The CDR3 sequence is 15 residues long. J was trimmed by 6 bases and V by 4 bases; bases with no gene match: 11. The V gene's germline CDR1 is SNHLY and CDR2 FYNNEI. The CDR3 region has the DNA TGTGCCAGCAGTGGACAGGGTTTGCGGCGGCATGGCTACACCTTC. Its protein product is CASSGQGLRRHGYTF.

The CDR3 nucleotides are TGTGCCAGCAGTTCGGGCAGGGGTAGGACTGAAGCTTTCTTT. Translated: CASSSGRGRTEAFF. The genes are TRBV6-5 and TRBJ1-1, with D possibly matching TRBD1 (6 bases). With 4 bases removed from V and 5 bases from J, the gap between germline ends came to 14 bases. Germline loops: CDR1 MNHEY, CDR2 SVGAGI. CDR3 size: 14 residues.

V is TRBV29-1 and J is TRBJ1-4; the D is unclear. This CDR3 has 11 residues. Trimming left V 3 bases short and J 8 bases short, with 7 bases between. Per germline, CDR1 SQVTM and CDR2 ANQGSEA. CDR3 coding DNA: TGCAGCGTTGAGACGGGAGAAAAACTGTTTTTT. Encoded protein: CSVETGEKLFF. Based on the CDR3 plus reference TRBV29-1 and TRBJ1-4, the full variable domain is SAVISQKPSRDICQRGTSLTIQCQVDSQVTMMFWYRQQPGQSLTLIATANQGSEATYESGFVIDKFPISRPNLTFSTLTVSNMSPEDSSIYLCSVETGEKLFFGSGTQLSVL.

This clone has more than one count but fewer than ten. This chain joins TRBV14 and TRBJ1-2; 9 nucleotides match TRBD1. V was clipped by 4 bases and J by 4 bases; unmatched bases: 10. Germline-derived CDR1 and CDR2 are SGHDN and FVKESK. The CDR3 spans 16 residues. The CDR3 DNA follows: TGTGCCAGCAGCCGACTTGGGACAGGGAGTGGCTATGGCTACACCTTC. Protein sequence: CASSRLGTGSGYGYTF.

For the CDR3, the DNA is TGTGCCAGCAGCATGGACGGAAACATTCAGTACTTC. The encoded protein is CASSMDGNIQYF. The gene calls are TRBV7-2 and TRBJ2-4; D is unclear. V gave up 5 bases and J gave up 6 bases, with 8 bases separating them. The CDR3 spans 12 residues. Germline V gene sequence: CDR1 SGHTA, CDR2 FQGNSA.